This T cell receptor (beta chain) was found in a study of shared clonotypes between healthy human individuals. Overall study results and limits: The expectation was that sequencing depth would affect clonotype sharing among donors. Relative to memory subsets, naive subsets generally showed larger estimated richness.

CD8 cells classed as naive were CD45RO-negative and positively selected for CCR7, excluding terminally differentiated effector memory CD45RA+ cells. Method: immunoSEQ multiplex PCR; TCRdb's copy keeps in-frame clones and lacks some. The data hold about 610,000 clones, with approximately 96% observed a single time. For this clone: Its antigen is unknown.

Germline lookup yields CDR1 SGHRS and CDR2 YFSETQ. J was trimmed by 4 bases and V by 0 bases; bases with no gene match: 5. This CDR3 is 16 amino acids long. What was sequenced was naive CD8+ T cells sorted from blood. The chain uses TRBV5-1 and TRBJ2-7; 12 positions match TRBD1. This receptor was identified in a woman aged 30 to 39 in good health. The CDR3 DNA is TGCGCCAGCAGCTTGGCTTCGGGACAGGGGGCTTACGAGCAGTACTTC. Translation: CASSLASGQGAYEQYF.